This entry lists 26 T cell receptor beta chains sequenced from one sample in a study of T cell responses to AZD1222 COVID-19 vaccine. Produced via immunoSEQ multiplex PCR; TCRdb's table is partial and in-frame only. The table has around 85,000 clones, 86% seen once; the top ten hold roughly 6.5%. Material: peripheral blood, obtained on day 0 of AZD1222 vaccination. These receptors all come from an adult in good health.

The V call is TRBV9, the J call TRBJ2-5, with a tentative D call TRBD1 (5 bases). Germline CDR1 is SGDLS and CDR2 is YYNGEE. This CDR3 has 14 residues. Trimming left V 1 base short and J 7 bases short, with 14 bases between. CDR3 DNA: TGTGCCAGCAGCGTATCAGGACAAACGGGGACCCAGTACTTC. Protein sequence: CASSVSGQTGTQYF.

The V gene is TRBV5-1, the J gene TRBJ2-6; D assignment may be TRBD1 or TRBD2 (5 bases each). Deletions cut 6 bases from V and 4 bases from J, with 14 bases between. The CDR3 spans 15 residues. Per the germline V gene, CDR1 is SGHRS and CDR2 is YFSETQ. CDR3 protein: CASTLGVAGANVLTF. CDR3 in DNA: TGCGCCAGCACTTTGGGGGTAGCAGGGGCCAACGTCCTGACTTTC.

This clone has just one count. The chain uses TRBV12-3 or TRBV12-4 and TRBJ2-3; D is undetermined. The CDR3 sequence is 13 residues long. Between the trimmed V and J ends, which lost 7 bases and 6 bases, there was a span of 14 bases. CDR3 sequence reads: CASTYAVGDTQYF. The CDR3, as DNA: TGTGCCAGCACTTATGCCGTGGGGGATACGCAGTATTTT.

The CDR3 region has the DNA TGTGCCAGCAGCCAAGTGGCGGCCGCGACCGGGGAGCTGTTTTTT. Translating it yields CASSQVAAATGELFF. V usage is TRBV3-1 (or the pseudogene TRBV3-2) and J usage is TRBJ2-2; D is undetermined. V was cut by 1 base and J by 5 bases, with 11 bases left in between. The CDR3 totals 15 residues. Germline V gene data show CDR1 as LGHDT and CDR2 as YNNKEL (reference sequence).

DNA of the CDR3: TGTGCCATCAGCAGGGAAAAGAGCACTGAAGCTTTCTTT. This sequence encodes CAISREKSTEAFF. The J gene is TRBJ1-1, the V gene TRBV10-3; maybe TRBD1 (5 bases). The length of the CDR3 is 13 residues. Trimming cost V 6 bases and J 4 bases, with 12 bases left between them. Germline V CDR1 and CDR2: ENHRY, SYGVKD.

The V call is TRBV11-2, the J call TRBJ2-2; D remains ambiguous. V was pared by 0 bases and J by 3 bases, with 5 bases between. CDR1 and CDR2 (germline): SGHAT, FQNNGV. The CDR3 consists of 14 residues. This chain's CDR3 is CASSLETHTGELFF. The DNA of the CDR3 is TGTGCCAGCAGCTTAGAAACACACACCGGGGAGCTGTTTTTT.

V gene TRBV19 combines with J gene TRBJ1-1; D is uncertain. Germline V lookup: CDR1 LNHDA, CDR2 SQIVND (reference sequence). V lost 3 bases, J lost 7 bases, and 9 bases lay in between. This CDR3 spans 12 amino acids. CDR3 sequence: CASSILYREAFF. In DNA form, the CDR3 reads TGTGCCAGTAGTATCTTGTACCGTGAAGCTTTCTTT.

The J gene is TRBJ1-4, the V gene TRBV18; no clear D gene. This CDR3 is built from 13 residues. The germline V gene has CDR1 KGHSH and CDR2 LQKENI. V was trimmed by 3 bases and J by 5 bases, leaving 7 bases between them. This CDR3 is CASSPAQNEKLFF. As DNA, the CDR3 is TGTGCCAGCTCACCGGCACAAAATGAAAAACTGTTTTTT.

This chain links TRBV29-1 with TRBJ2-3; 8 bases line up with TRBD1. This CDR3 has 13 residues. V dropped 4 bases and J dropped 4; count of bases not matched to a gene: 4. In germline, CDR1 is SQVTM, CDR2 ANQGSEA. This CDR3 is CSVAGGSADTQYF. In nucleotides, the CDR3 is TGCAGCGTTGCAGGGGGCTCCGCAGATACGCAGTATTTT.

The CDR3 bases are TGTGCCAGCAGTTACTCGCTTTCCACTGAAGCTTTCTTT. Translated: CASSYSLSTEAFF. V and J are TRBV6-5 and TRBJ1-1; D gene uncertain. The germline V gene has CDR1 MNHEY and CDR2 SVGAGI. V lost 0 bases to trimming and J lost 4 bases, with 6 bases between them. This CDR3 region has 13 residues.

CDR3 in amino acids: CASSGQGPSYEQYF. The CDR3 bases are TGTGCCAGCAGTGGACAGGGCCCCTCCTACGAGCAGTACTTC. J is TRBJ2-7 and V is TRBV2, with 7 bases identical to TRBD1. Germline CDR1 SNHLY, CDR2 FYNNEI. The CDR3 is 14 residues long. Losses at the gene ends were 4 bases for V and 0 bases for J; bases not matched to a gene: 3.

The V gene is TRBV19, the J gene TRBJ1-6; D is possibly TRBD1 (6 bases). V was trimmed by 6 bases and J by 10 bases, leaving 22 bases between them. Germline V gene sequence: CDR1 LNHDA, CDR2 SQIVND (reference sequence). This CDR3 region has 16 residues. CDR3 sequence: CASSQLGQGSQSPLHF. The CDR3 region has the DNA TGTGCCAGTAGCCAGCTAGGCCAGGGGAGTCAATCACCCCTCCACTTT.

The chain links TRBV6-5 to TRBJ1-2; TRBD1 matches 7 bases. V trimming: 0 bases; J trimming: 0 bases; junction bases outside the gene matches: 1. The germline CDR1 and CDR2 sequences are MNHEY and SVGAGI. The CDR3 sequence is 15 residues long. CDR3 loop: CASSYSGQSNYGYTF. The CDR3 nucleotides are TGTGCCAGCAGTTACTCGGGACAGTCTAACTATGGCTACACCTTC.

This chain uses TRBV13 with TRBJ2-3; 7 bases are a match to TRBD2. Germline values: CDR1 PRHDT, CDR2 FYEKMQ (reference sequence). The V segment lost 0 bases and the J segment 1 base; nucleotides outside the gene matches: 1. The CDR3 is made up of 15 amino acids. The CDR3 region has the DNA TGTGCCAGCAGCTTAGGAGGGAGGGGCACAGATACGCAGTATTTT. It translates to CASSLGGRGTDTQYF. The variable domain in full, with the rest retrieved from reference TRBV13 and TRBJ2-3, is AAGVIQSPRHLIKEKRETATLKCYPIPRHDTVYWYQQGPGQDPQFLISFYEKMQSDKGSIPDRFSAQQFSDYHSELNMSSLELGDSALYFCASSLGGRGTDTQYFGPGTRLTVL.

The chain joins TRBV3-1 (or the pseudogene TRBV3-2) to TRBJ1-6; possibly TRBD1 for D (6 bases). This CDR3 is built from 15 residues. Per germline, CDR1 LGHDT and CDR2 YNNKEL (reference sequence). The V end lost 5 bases, the J end lost 9 bases, and 17 bases lay between the germline ends. For the CDR3, the DNA is TGTGCCAGCAGCGCCCTCCGCAGGGGAGCTTCACCCCTCCACTTT. Protein sequence: CASSALRRGASPLHF.

Concerning this clone: Other DNA sequences in the sample encode the same CDR3. The chain recombines TRBV5-1 with TRBJ1-1; no clear D. Germline V gives CDR1 SGHRS, CDR2 YFSETQ. The CDR3 contains 14 residues. V shed 2 bases and J shed 1 base, with 9 bases lying between them. The CDR3 protein is CASSLGPSNTEAFF. CDR3 coding DNA: TGCGCCAGCAGCTTAGGACCTTCGAACACTGAAGCTTTCTTT.

The V call is TRBV7-8, the J call TRBJ2-5; 12 bases match TRBD2. The junction had 15 bases not matched to a gene; V was cut back by 1 base and J by 0 bases. This CDR3 has 21 amino acids. Germline V gene sequence: CDR1 SGHVS, CDR2 FQNEAQ. CDR3 nucleotides: TGTGCCAGCAGCTTAGAGGTTTGGCTAGCGGGAGGGCTGGGGTACCAAGAGACCCAGTACTTC. It specifies CASSLEVWLAGGLGYQETQYF.

The CDR3 protein is CASSPGTQPQHF. CDR3 DNA sequence: TGTGCCAGCAGTCCCGGGACTCAGCCCCAGCATTTT. The chain recombines TRBV12-3 or TRBV12-4 with TRBJ1-5, with D perhaps TRBD1 (5 bases). The CDR3 sequence is 12 residues long. V dropped 5 bases and J dropped 6 bases, with 8 bases sitting between them.

This rearrangement joins TRBV6-1 to TRBJ2-5, with 8 bases aligning to TRBD2. The CDR3 is 16 amino acids. V shed 0 bases and J 5 bases; nucleotides not matched to a gene: 8. Germline CDR1 MNHNS, CDR2 SASEGT. This chain's CDR3 is CASSEASRGGHETQYF. DNA for the CDR3: TGTGCCAGCAGTGAAGCCTCACGGGGGGGCCACGAGACCCAGTACTTC.

The V gene is TRBV29-1, the J gene TRBJ2-5; the match to TRBD2 covers 11 bases. Germline CDR1 and CDR2: SQVTM and ANQGSEA. J gave up 4 bases and V 6 bases, and 7 bases lay outside the gene matches. The CDR3 is 14 amino acids. Written as DNA, the CDR3 is TGCAGCGTCTTTAGCGGGGGGGCCCCAGAGACCCAGTACTTC. It translates to CSVFSGGAPETQYF. The full variable domain, rest sourced from reference TRBV29-1 and TRBJ2-5, is SAVISQKPSRDICQRGTSLTIQCQVDSQVTMMFWYRQQPGQSLTLIATANQGSEATYESGFVIDKFPISRPNLTFSTLTVSNMSPEDSSIYLCSVFSGGAPETQYFGPGTRLLVL.

Ten or more counts support this clone. This chain uses TRBV6-1 with TRBJ1-1; D uncertain. Trimming shortened V by 2 bases and J by 1 base, and 5 bases separated the two germline ends. Germline CDR1 and CDR2: MNHNS and SASEGT. This CDR3 region has 13 residues. This chain's CDR3 is CASSETGNTEAFF. DNA for the CDR3: TGTGCCAGCAGTGAAACGGGGAACACTGAAGCTTTCTTT.

The rearrangement links TRBV7-9 to TRBJ1-2, with 9 bases lining up with TRBD1. This CDR3 has 14 residues. The J segment lost 8 bases and the V segment lost 5 bases, leaving 9 bases of the junction unmatched. CDR1 and CDR2 from the germline V gene are SEHNR and FQNEAQ (reference sequence). The CDR3 bases are TGTGCCAGCAGCCGGACAGGGGTTCTATTAGGCTACACCTTC. As protein: CASSRTGVLLGYTF.

V usage is TRBV24-1 and J usage is TRBJ2-1, with D unresolved. The CDR3 runs 14 residues. With 9 bases removed from V and 6 bases from J, the gap between germline ends came to 17 bases. From germline, CDR1 is KGHDR and CDR2 SFDVKD. CDR3 nucleotides: TGTGCCACCGGCTCCAAATTCAATTTCAATGAGCAGTTCTTC. Translated: CATGSKFNFNEQFF.

J is TRBJ1-3 and V is TRBV18; D is ambiguous. The V gene lost 3 bases and the J gene lost 0 bases, with 12 bases spanning the gap. Germline V gives CDR1 KGHSH, CDR2 LQKENI. This CDR3 contains 16 residues. Here the CDR3 reads CASSPPRASSGNTIYF. CDR3 nucleotides: TGTGCCAGCTCACCGCCTCGGGCCTCCTCTGGAAACACCATATATTTT.

This clone occurred a few times. The V call is TRBV3-1 (or the pseudogene TRBV3-2), the J call TRBJ1-3; the match to TRBD1 covers 7 bases. There are 16 residues in the CDR3. Germline CDR1 is LGHDT and CDR2 is YNNKEL (reference sequence). V dropped 3 bases and J dropped 2; count of bases not matched to a gene: 7. CDR3 sequence: CASSQRGQRTGNTIYF. CDR3 in DNA: TGTGCCAGCAGCCAGAGGGGACAGAGAACTGGAAACACCATATATTTT.

The V call is TRBV6-1, the J call TRBJ1-2; D perhaps matches TRBD1 (5 bases). CDR1 MNHNS and CDR2 SASEGT come from the germline V gene. Trimming took 3 bases from V and 5 from J, leaving 13 bases between them. The CDR3 has 14 residues. The CDR3, as DNA: TGTGCCAGCAGTGAGGCAGGGTCGGAGTATGGCTACACCTTC. Translating it yields CASSEAGSEYGYTF.